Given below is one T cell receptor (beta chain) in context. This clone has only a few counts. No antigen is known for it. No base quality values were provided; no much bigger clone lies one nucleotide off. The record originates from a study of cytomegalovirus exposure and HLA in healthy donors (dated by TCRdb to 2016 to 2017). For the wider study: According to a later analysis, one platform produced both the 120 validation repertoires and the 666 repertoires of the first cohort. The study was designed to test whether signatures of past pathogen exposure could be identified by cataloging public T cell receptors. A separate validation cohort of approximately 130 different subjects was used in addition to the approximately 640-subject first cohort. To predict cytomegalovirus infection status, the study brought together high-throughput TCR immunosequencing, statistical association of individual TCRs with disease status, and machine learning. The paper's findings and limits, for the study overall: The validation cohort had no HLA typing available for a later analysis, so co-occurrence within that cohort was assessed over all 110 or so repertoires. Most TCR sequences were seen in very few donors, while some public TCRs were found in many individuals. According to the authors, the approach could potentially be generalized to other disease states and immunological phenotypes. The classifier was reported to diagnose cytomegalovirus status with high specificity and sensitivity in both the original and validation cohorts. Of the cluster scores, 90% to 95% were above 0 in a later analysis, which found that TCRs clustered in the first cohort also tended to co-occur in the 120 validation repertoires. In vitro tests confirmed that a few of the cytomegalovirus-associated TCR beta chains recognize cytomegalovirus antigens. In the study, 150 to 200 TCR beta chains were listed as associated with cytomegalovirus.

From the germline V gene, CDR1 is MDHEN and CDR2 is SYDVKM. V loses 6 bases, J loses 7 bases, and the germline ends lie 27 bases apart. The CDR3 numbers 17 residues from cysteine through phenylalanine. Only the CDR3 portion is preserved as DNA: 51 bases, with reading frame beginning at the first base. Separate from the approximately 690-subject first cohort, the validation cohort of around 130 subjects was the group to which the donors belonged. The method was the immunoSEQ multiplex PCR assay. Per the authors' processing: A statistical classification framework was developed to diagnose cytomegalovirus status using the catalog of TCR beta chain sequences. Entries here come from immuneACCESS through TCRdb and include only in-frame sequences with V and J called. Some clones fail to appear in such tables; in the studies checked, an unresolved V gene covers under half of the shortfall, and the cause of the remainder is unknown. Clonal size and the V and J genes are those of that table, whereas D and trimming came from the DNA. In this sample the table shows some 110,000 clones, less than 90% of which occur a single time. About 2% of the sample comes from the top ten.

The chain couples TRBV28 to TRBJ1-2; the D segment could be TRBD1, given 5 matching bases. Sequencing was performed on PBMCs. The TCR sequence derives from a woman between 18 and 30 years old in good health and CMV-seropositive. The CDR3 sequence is CASRPQSRARESLGYTF. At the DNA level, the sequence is TGTGCCAGCAGACCTCAATCAAGGGCCAGGGAAAGTCTTGGCTACACCTTC.